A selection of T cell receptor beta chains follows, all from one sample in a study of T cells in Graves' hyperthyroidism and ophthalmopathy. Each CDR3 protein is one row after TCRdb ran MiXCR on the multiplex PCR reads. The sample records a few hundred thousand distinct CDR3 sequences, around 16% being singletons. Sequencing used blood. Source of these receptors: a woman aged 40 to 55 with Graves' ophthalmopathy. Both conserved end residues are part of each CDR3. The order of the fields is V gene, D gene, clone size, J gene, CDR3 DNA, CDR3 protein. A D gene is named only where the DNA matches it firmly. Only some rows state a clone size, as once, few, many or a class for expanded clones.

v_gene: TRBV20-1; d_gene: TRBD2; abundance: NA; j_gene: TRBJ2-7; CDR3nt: TGCAGTGCTGGGGTGCTAGCGGGCCACTACGAGCAGTACTTC; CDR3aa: CSAGVLAGHYEQYF
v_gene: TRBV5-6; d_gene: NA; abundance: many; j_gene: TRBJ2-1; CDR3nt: TGTGCCAGCAGCTTGGTGGGTGCTGAGCAGTTCTTC; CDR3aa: CASSLVGAEQFF
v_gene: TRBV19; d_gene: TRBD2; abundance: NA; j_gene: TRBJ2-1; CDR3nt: TGTGCCAGTAACCAACTAGCGGCTGGTAATGAGCAGTTCTTC; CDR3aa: CASNQLAAGNEQFF
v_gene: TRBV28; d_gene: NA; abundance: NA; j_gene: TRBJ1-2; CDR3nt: TGTGCCAGCAAATATGGGGGGCTACGAGGCTACACCTTC; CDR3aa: CASKYGGLRGYTF
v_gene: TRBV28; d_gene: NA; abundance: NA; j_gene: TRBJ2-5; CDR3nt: TGTGCCAGCAGTTTAGCGGTACTAACCACCGGCGAGACCCAGTACTTC; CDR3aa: CASSLAVLTTGETQYF
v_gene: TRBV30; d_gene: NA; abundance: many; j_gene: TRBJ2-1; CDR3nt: TGTGCCTGGAGTGTACGGGTCACATACAATGAGCAGTTCTTC; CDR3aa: CAWSVRVTYNEQFF
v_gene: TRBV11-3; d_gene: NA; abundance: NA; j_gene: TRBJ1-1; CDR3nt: TGTGCCAGCAGCTCCCATCAGGGCACTGAAGCTTTCTTT; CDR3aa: CASSSHQGTEAFF
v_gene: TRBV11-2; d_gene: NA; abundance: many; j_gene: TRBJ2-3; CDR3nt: TGTGCCAGCAGCTTAAGTTTGACTTCCCGCACAGATACGCAGTATTTT; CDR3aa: CASSLSLTSRTDTQYF
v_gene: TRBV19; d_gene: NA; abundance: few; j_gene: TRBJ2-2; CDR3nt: TGTGCCAGTAGTATCCAGGGAGGAGTGACCGGGGAGCTGTTTTTT; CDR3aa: CASSIQGGVTGELFF
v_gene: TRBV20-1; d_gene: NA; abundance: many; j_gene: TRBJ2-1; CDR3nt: TGCAGTGCCCACCTAGGCTACAATGAGCAGTTCTTC; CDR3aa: CSAHLGYNEQFF
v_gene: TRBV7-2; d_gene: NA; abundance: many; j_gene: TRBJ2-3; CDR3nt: TGTGCCAGCAGTCTAGCGTTAGGGGTTGGTGATACGCAGTATTTT; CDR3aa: CASSLALGVGDTQYF
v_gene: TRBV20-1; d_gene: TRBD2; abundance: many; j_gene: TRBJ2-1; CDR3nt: TGCAGTCCGTCAGGTAGCGGGAGGGGAGGCGAGCAGTTCTTC; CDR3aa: CSPSGSGRGGEQFF
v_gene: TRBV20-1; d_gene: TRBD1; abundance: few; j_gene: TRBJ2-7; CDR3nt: TGCAGTGCTACGGGACAGGGGCCCTACGGGCAGTACTTC; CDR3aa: CSATGQGPYGQYF
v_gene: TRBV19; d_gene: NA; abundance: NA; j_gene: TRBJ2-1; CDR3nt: TGTGCCAGTAGTATATATCCGGGACAACTGAGCTCCTACAATGAGCAGTTCTTC; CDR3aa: CASSIYPGQLSSYNEQFF
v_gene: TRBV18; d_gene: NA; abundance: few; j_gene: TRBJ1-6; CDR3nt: TGTGCCAGCTCACCAGGGTCTGGCGATAATTCACCCCTCCACTTT; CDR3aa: CASSPGSGDNSPLHF
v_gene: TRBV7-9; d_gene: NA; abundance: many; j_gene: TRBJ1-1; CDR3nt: TGTGCCAGCAGGACTGATTTGGGGAGGGGGGAAGCTTTCTTT; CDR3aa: CASRTDLGRGEAFF
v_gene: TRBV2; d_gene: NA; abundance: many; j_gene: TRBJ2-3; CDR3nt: TGTGCCAGCAGTCGGTGGTACACAGATACGCAGTATTTT; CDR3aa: CASSRWYTDTQYF
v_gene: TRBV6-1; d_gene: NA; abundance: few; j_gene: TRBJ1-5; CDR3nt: TGTGCCACCGGCTTTCGGAGCAATCAGCCCCAGCATTTT; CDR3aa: CATGFRSNQPQHF
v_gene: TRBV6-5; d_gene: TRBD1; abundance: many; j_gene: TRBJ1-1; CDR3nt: TGTGCCAGCAGTTACCCTACAGGGGGGAACACTGAAGCTTTCTTT; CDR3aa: CASSYPTGGNTEAFF
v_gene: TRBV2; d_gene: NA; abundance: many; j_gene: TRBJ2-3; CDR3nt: TGTGCCAGCAGTAGGGAACAGGGAAGCACAGATACGCAGTATTTT; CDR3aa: CASSREQGSTDTQYF
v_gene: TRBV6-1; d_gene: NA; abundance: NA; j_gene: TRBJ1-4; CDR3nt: TGTGCCAGCAGTCAGCAGGGGAGTCCTAATGAAAAACTGTTTTTT; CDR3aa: CASSQQGSPNEKLFF
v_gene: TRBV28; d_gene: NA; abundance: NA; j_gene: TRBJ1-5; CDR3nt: TGTGCCAGCAGTTTGTGGGAGGAGAATCAGCCCCAGCATTTT; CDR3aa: CASSLWEENQPQHF